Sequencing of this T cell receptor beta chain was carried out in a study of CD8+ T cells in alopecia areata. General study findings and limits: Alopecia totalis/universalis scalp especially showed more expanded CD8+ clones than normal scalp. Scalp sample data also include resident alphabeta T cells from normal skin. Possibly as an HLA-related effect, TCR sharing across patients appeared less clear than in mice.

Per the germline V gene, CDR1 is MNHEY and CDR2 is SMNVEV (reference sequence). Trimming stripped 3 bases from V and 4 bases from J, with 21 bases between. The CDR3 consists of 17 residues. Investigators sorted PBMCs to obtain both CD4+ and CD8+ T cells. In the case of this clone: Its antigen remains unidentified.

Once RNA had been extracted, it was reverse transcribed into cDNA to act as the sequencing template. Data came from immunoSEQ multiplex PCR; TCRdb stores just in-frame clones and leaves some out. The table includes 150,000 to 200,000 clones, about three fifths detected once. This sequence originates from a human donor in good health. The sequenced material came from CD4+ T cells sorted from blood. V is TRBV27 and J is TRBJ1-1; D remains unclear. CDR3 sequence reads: CASSLIVGMDAGTEAFF. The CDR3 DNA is TGTGCCAGCAGTTTGATCGTGGGTATGGATGCTGGCACTGAAGCTTTCTTT.